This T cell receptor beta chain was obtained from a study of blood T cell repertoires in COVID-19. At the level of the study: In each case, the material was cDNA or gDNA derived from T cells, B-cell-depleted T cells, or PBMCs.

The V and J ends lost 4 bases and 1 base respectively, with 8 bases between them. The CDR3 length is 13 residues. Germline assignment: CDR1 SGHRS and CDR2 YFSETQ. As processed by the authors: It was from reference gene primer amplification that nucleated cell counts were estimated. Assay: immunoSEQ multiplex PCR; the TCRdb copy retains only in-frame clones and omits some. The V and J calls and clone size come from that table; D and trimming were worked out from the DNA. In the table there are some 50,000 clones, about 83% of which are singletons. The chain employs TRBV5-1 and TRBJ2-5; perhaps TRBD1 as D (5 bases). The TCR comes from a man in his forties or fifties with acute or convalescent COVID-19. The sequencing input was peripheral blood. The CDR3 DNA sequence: TGCGCCAGCAGCAGGGGCTTCCAAGAGACCCAGTACTTC. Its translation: CASSRGFQETQYF.